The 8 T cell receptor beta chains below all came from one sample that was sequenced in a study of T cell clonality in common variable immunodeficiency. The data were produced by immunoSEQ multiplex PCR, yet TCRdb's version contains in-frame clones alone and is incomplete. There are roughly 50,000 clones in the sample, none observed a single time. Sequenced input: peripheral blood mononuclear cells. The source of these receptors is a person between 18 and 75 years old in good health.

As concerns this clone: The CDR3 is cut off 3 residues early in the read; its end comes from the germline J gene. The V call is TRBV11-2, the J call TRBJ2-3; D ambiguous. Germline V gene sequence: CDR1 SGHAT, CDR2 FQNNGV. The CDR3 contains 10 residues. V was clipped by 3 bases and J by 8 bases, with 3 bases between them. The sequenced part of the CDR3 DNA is TGTGCCAGCAGCTTTAGTACG. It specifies CASSFST. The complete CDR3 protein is CASSFSTQYF.

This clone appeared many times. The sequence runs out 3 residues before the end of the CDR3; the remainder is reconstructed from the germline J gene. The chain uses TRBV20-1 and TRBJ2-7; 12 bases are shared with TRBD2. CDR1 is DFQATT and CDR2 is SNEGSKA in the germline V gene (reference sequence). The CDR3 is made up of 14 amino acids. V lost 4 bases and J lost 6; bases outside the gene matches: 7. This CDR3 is CSATLAGGPVEQYF. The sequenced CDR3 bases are TGCAGTGCTACCCTAGCGGGAGGGCCTGTCGAG.

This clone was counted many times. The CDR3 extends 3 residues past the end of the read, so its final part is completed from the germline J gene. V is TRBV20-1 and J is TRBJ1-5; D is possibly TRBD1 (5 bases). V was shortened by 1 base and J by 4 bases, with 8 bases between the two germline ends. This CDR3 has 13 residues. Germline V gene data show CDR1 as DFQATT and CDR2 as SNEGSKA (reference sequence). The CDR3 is CSARGRANQPQHF. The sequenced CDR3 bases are TGCAGTGCTAGAGGCAGGGCGAATCAGCCC.

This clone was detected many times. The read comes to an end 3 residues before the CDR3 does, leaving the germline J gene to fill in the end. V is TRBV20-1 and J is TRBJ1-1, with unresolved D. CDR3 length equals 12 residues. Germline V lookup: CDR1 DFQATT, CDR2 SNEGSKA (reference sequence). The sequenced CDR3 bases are TGCAGTGCTAGAGAGCGGGAGTACGAG. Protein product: CSAREREYE. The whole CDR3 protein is CSAREREYEAFF.

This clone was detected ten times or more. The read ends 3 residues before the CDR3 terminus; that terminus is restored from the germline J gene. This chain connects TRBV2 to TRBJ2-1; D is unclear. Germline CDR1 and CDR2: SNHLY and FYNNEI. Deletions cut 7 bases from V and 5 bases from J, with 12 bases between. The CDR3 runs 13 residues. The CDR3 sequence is CASIAGRDNEQFF. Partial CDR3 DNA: TGTGCCAGCATCGCCGGTCGAGACAATGAG.

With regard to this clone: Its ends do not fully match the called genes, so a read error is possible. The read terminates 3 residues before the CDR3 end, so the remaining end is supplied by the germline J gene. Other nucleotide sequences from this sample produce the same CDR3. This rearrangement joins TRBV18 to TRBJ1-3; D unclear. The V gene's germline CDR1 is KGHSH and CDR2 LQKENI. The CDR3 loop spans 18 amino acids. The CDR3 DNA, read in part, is TGTGCCAGCAACGGACGGGAAGGTCGGGGAGGATCTGGAAACACA. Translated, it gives CASNGREGRGGSGNT. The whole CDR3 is CASNGREGRGGSGNTIYF.

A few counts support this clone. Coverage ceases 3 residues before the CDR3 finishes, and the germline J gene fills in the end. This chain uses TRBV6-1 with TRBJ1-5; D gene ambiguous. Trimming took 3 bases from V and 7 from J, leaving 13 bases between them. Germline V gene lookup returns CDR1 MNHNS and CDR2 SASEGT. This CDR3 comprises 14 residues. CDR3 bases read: TGTGCCAGCAGTGAGACATTGTGGCAGCAGCCC. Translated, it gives CASSETLWQQP. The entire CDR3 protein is CASSETLWQQPQHF.

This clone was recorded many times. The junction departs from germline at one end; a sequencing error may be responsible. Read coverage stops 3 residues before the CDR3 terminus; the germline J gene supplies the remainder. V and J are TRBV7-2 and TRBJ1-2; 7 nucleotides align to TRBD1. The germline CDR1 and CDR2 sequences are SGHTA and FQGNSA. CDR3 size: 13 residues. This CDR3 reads CASTLLTGNGYTF. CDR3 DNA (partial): TGTGCCAGCACCTTATTGACAGGGAACGGC. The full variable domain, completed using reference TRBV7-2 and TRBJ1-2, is GAGVSQSPSNKVTEKGKDVELRCDPISGHTALYWYRQSLGQGLEFLIYFQGNSAPDKSGLPSDRFSAERTGGSVSTLTIQRTQQEDSAVYLCASTLLTGNGYTFGSGTRLTVV.